A single T cell receptor beta chain is shown here with its context. The antigen remains undetermined. This sample was included in a study of a mutant IDH1 vaccine in newly diagnosed glioma. Study in general: Vaccinations, eight in total, occurred in weeks 1, 3, 5, 7, 11, 15, 19, 23. Sex distribution of treated patients was approximately 60% male and about 38% female; mean age was about 40 years. Points from the study as a whole: Patients showed vaccine-induced immune responses at a rate of approximately 92%.

Germline assignment: CDR1 MNHEY and CDR2 SMNVEV (reference sequence). The ends were cut back, 5 bases at V and 6 bases at J, with 10 bases in the middle. The CDR3 has 12 amino acids. Clones were read by immunoSEQ multiplex PCR, and TCRdb kept only the in-frame ones, dropping some. This sample yields approximately 61,000 clones, of which around 80% are seen a single time; 6.5% to 8.5% belongs to the top ten. This sample's time point: week 5, during vaccination. Mutant IDH1 20-mer peptide, at 300 ug, made up each vaccine dose, with topical imiquimod. This sequence was found in a woman in her 50s with glioma. The rearrangement joins TRBV27 to TRBJ1-1, with no clear D. Sequencing used PBMCs, obtained from a glioma patient whose treatment included an IDH1 peptide vaccine. The CDR3 nucleotides are TGTGCCAGCAGTCTCCACGGCGCTGAAGCTTTCTTT. Its protein product is CASSLHGAEAFF.